These 3 T cell receptor beta chains were sequenced from one sample in a study of neurological immune-mediated disorders. A single record per CDR3 protein comes from TCRdb applying MiXCR to the 5' RACE reads. The table has more than 40,000 distinct CDR3 sequences, approximately 3% seen once. The specimen was PBMCs. The origin of the receptors is a woman between 50 and 59 years old with multiple sclerosis.

By proportion, this clonotype is medium-sized. This rearrangement joins TRBV29-1 to TRBJ1-2; tentative D call: TRBD1 (5 bases). The CDR3 totals 11 residues. The germline V and J ends were trimmed by 7 bases and 4 bases, with 10 bases remaining between them. Germline lookup yields CDR1 SQVTM and CDR2 ANQGSEA. The CDR3 protein is CSGGGGYGYTF. The CDR3 DNA reads as TGCAGCGGCGGGGGAGGCTATGGCTACACCTTC.

This clonotype was seen repeatedly, ten times or more. CDR3 amino acids: CAIMGTGGAYNEQFF. CDR3 nucleotide sequence: TGTGCCATCATGGGGACAGGGGGCGCCTACAATGAGCAGTTCTTC. The gene calls are TRBV10-3 and TRBJ2-1, with 12 bases that match TRBD1. The ends lost 7 bases at V and 2 bases at J; junction bases unmatched: 3. CDR1 is ENHRY and CDR2 is SYGVKD in the germline V gene. The CDR3 contains 15 residues.

The chain couples TRBV2 to TRBJ1-5, with a possible D match to TRBD1 (6 bases). CDR3 length: 15 amino acids. CDR1 SNHLY and CDR2 FYNNEI come from the germline V gene. With 4 bases removed from V and 2 bases from J, the gap between germline ends came to 12 bases. CDR3 in DNA: TGTGCCAGCAGTGTAGGGGGATTGGGCAATCAGCCCCAGCATTTT. Translating gives CASSVGGLGNQPQHF.